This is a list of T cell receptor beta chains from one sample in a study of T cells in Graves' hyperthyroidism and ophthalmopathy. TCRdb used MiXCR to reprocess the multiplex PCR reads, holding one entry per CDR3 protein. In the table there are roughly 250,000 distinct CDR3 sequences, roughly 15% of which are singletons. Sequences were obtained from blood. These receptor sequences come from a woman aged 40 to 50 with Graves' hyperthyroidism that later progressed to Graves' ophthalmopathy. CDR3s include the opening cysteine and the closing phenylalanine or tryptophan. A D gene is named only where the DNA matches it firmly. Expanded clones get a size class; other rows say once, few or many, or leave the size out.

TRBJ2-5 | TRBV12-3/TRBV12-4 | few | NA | TGTGCCAGCAGTATCGGACCTCAAGAGACCCAGTACTTC | CASSIGPQETQYF
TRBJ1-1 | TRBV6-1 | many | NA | TGTGCCAGCAGGACCGGGGGGGCCTGGGGGAACACTGAAGCTTTCTTT | CASRTGGAWGNTEAFF
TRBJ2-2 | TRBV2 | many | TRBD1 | TGTGCCAGCTCCCGGACAGGGCCCGGGGAGCTGTTTTTT | CASSRTGPGELFF
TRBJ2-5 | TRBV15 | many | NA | TGTGCCACCAGCAGCCTGGGGCTCCAAGAGACCCAGTACTTC | CATSSLGLQETQYF
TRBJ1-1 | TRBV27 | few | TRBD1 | TGTGCCAGCAGTTTTGGTCTGGGACAGGAAGCTTTCTTT | CASSFGLGQEAFF
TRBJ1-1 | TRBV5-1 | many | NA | TGCGCCAGCAGCCCAGGGACTTTGAACACTGAAGCTTTCTTT | CASSPGTLNTEAFF
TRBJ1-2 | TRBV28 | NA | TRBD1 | TGTGCCAGCATTTCGAATGGCAGGGGGAACGGCTACACCTTC | CASISNGRGNGYTF
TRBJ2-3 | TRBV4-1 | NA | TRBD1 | TGCGCCAGCAGCTTCCGGGACAGGGGCACAGATACGCAGTATTTT | CASSFRDRGTDTQYF
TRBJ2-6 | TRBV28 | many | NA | TGTGCCAGCAGAGGTCAGCACTCTGGGGCCAACGTCCTGACTTTC | CASRGQHSGANVLTF
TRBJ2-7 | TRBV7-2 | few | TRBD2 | TGTGCCAGCAGCCACGGGGCCCTAGCGGGAAAATTAGGCGAGCAGTACTTC | CASSHGALAGKLGEQYF